A selection of T cell receptor beta chains follows, all from one sample in a study of T cells in Graves' hyperthyroidism and ophthalmopathy. TCRdb passed the multiplex PCR reads through MiXCR, listing each CDR3 protein once. Here the sample spans roughly 100,000 distinct CDR3 sequences, about 50% being singletons. The sequenced material came from blood. The source of these receptors is a man between 40 and 49 years old with Graves' hyperthyroidism. Each CDR3 is given with its conserved first and last residue. The D gene is left open where the match is weak.

d_call	v_call	cdr3_aa
.	TRBV7-9	CASSGYGYSYGYTF
.	TRBV15	CATSSVGPGANVLTF
TRBD1	TRBV14	CASSQDEGGQPNTGELLF
.	TRBV2	CASSERENQPQHF
TRBD1	TRBV3-1	CASSSSGTGGGGYTF
.	TRBV7-2	CASSLPTGNLPVNTEAFF
.	TRBV5-5	CASSPLEIRWQETQYF
TRBD2	TRBV29-1	CSGGLAGDDEQFF
.	TRBV20-1	CSAHEVGPHNEQFF
.	TRBV29-1	CSVITGIVNTEAFF
TRBD1	TRBV25-1	CASSRTGVWRNTIYF
.	TRBV5-4	CASTPQEVGGYTF
.	TRBV24-1	CVTRGSASTDTQDF
.	TRBV15	CATSLSSNQPQHF
TRBD1	TRBV20-1	CSASGQGAPLHF
TRBD1	TRBV5-1	CASSPGEGASGYTF
.	TRBV5-1	CASSPGLQETQYF
.	TRBV12-3/TRBV12-4	CASSSPGMNTEAFF
.	TRBV5-1	CASSWGMGNTEAFF
.	TRBV19	CASRAGGANTGELFF
.	TRBV7-9	CTSSPPGPRAYEQYF
TRBD2	TRBV24-1	CATSDLCPWGTSGSYEQYF
.	TRBV28	CASRGGRIGDQPQHF
.	TRBV7-8	CASSFGRLTADTQYF
.	TRBV6-2/TRBV6-3	CASDFLRRSEQYF
TRBD2	TRBV7-2	CASSPTSGGEQYF
TRBD1	TRBV6-6	CASSYSRQGSEKLFF
.	TRBV12-3/TRBV12-4	CASSLSLQNTEAFF
TRBD2	TRBV10-3	CATTSGSSYNEQFF
TRBD1	TRBV7-9	CASSLSEGANSPLHF
TRBD2	TRBV7-6	CASSLDGSGGETQYF
.	TRBV27	CASSATLTDTQYF
TRBD1	TRBV6-4	CASSELVTGGRQPQHF
.	TRBV24-1	CATNGPGNEQFF
TRBD2	TRBV7-6	CASSSEGLEETQYF
.	TRBV7-2	CASSQTGTDYNEQFF
.	TRBV7-3	CASSLTPGGTQYF
TRBD1	TRBV15	CATSGRTGDQPQHF
TRBD1	TRBV29-1	CSVEGGTGEVYF
.	TRBV7-9	CASSPVQRYNEQFF
TRBD2	TRBV6-5	CASSPGGLAGTYEQYF
TRBD2	TRBV7-9	CASSLDLGREFF
TRBD2	TRBV6-1	CASRTASSGRGTDTQYF
.	TRBV11-3	CASSPVNGGSLGYTF
.	TRBV9	CASSLGLDQPQHF
.	TRBV2	CASSEGGDSYEQYF
.	TRBV7-2	CASSLVGGETEAFF
TRBD2	TRBV5-1	CASSSHGAGGNEQYF
.	TRBV15	CATSSGRRTEVFF
.	TRBV5-1	CASSMVQGYDYGYTF
TRBD2	TRBV13	CASSPGLAGVNEQFF
TRBD2	TRBV6-5	CASSSGLVPDEQYF
.	TRBV7-2	CASSYPGEDLTYELYF
TRBD2	TRBV7-8	CASSLDLAGGPTDTQYF
TRBD1	TRBV20-1	CSALDRRRNTIYF